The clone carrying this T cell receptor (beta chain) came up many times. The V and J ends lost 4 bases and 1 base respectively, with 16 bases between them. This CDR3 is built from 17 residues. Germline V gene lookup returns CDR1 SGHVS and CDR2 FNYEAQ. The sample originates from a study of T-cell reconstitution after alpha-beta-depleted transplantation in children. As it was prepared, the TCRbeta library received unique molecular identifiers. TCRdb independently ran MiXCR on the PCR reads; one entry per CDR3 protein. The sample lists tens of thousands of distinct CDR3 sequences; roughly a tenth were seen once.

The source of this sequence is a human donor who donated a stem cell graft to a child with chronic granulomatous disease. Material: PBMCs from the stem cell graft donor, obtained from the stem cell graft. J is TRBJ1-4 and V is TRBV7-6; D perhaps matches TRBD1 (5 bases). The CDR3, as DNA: TGTGCCAGCAGCTCACCCCGGGACGGATTAACTAATGAAAAACTGTTTTTT. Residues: CASSSPRDGLTNEKLFF.